A single T cell receptor beta chain is shown here with its context. V shed 3 bases, J shed 8 bases, and the junction held 2 bases outside the gene matches. Germline CDR1 is KGHSH and CDR2 is LQKENI. CDR3 length equals 14 residues. The sample belongs to a study of T cells in Graves' hyperthyroidism and ophthalmopathy. As for the study in general: Peripheral blood was acquired at first diagnosis, ahead of any therapy whatsoever.

Calling Graves' hyperthyroidism stable meant ophthalmopathy did not progress within 18 months. What was amplified from RNA transcripts were TCR beta CDR3 regions. TCR CDR3 regions were first amplified by RT-PCR with HTBI primers. Via MiXCR, TCRdb re-called the multiplex PCR reads, giving one row per CDR3 protein. The table lists about 700,000 distinct CDR3 sequences, approximately 15% of them singletons, with about 10% in the top ten. The sequenced sample was blood. The V gene is TRBV18, the J gene TRBJ2-4, with 12 bases lining up with TRBD1. The sequence derives from a woman younger than 35 with Graves' hyperthyroidism. The CDR3 nucleotides read TGTGCCAGCTCACCGGGACAGGGGGCGTACATTCAGTACTTC. It translates to CASSPGQGAYIQYF. Full variable domain (rest looked up from reference TRBV18 and TRBJ2-4): NAGVMQNPRHLVRRRGQEARLRCSPMKGHSHVYWYRQLPEEGLKFMVYLQKENIIDESGMPKERFSAEFPKEGPSILRIQQVVRGDSAAYFCASSPGQGAYIQYFGAGTRLSVL.